This T cell receptor (beta chain) originates from a study of OX40 agonist ivuxolimab in advanced cancers. With respect to this clone: Its target is unknown.

Overall study results and limits: Partial responders dosed at 0.1-3.0 mg/kg displayed clonal expansion ranking among the lowest. There was clonal expansion of CD4+ and CD8+ blood T cells by week 6 at 0.1 to 3.0 mg/kg.

The CDR3 covers 17 residues. Germline CDR1 reads SEHNR; CDR2 reads FQNEAQ (reference sequence). J was trimmed by 6 bases and V by 5 bases; bases with no gene match: 17. TCRdb's table, derived via immunoSEQ multiplex PCR, lists solely in-frame clones and lacks some. The sample holds around 74,000 clones, roughly 86% seen once. With autoimmune disease history or systemic immunosuppression, patients were excluded. The chain combines TRBV7-9 with TRBJ1-2, with TRBD1 identical over 8 bases. This receptor was identified in an adult with an advanced solid tumor such as melanoma, head and neck, liver or kidney cancer. The starting material was CD4+ or CD8+ T cells sorted from blood, obtained in a trial of the OX40 agonist ivuxolimab. The DNA for the CDR3 is TGTGCCAGCAGCCGAATCCTGACAGGGGTCGCCAAACATGGCTACACCTTC. This gives the protein CASSRILTGVAKHGYTF.